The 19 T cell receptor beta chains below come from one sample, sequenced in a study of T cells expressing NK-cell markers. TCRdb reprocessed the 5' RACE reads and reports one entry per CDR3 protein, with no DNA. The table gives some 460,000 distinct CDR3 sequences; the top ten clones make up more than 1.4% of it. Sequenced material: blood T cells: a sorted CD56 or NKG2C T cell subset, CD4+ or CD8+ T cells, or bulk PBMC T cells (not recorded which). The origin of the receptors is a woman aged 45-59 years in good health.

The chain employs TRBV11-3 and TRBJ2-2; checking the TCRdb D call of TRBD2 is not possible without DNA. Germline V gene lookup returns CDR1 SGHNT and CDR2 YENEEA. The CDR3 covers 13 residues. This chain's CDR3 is CASSLAGVRELFF.

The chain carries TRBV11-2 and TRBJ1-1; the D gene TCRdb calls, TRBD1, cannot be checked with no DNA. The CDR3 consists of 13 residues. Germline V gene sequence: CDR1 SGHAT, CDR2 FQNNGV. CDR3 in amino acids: CASSRRQRTEAFF.

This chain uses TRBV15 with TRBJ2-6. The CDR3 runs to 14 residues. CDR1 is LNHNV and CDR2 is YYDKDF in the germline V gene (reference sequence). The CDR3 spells CATSTESGANVLTF.

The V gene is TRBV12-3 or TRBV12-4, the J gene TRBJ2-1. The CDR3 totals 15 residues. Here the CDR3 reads CASTRPQLLRDEQFF.

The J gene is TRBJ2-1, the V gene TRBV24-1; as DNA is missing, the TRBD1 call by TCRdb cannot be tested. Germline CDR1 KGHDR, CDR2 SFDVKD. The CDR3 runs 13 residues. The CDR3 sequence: CATRVTGSDEQFF.

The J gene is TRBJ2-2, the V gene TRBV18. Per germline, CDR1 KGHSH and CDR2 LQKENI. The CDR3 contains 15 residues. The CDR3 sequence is CASSPYISDTGELFF.

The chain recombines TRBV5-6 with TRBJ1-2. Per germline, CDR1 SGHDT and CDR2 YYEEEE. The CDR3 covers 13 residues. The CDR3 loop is CASSLTQASGYTF.

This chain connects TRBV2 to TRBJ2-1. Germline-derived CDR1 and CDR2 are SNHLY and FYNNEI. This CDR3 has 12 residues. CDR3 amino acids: CASSLGRIEQFF.

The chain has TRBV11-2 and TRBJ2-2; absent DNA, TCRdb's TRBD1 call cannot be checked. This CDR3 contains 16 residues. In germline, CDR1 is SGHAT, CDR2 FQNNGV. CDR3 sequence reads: CASSPRDRVYPGELFF.

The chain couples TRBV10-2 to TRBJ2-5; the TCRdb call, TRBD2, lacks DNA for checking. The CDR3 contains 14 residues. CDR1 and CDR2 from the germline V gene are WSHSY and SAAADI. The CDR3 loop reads CASSGGLLKETQYF.

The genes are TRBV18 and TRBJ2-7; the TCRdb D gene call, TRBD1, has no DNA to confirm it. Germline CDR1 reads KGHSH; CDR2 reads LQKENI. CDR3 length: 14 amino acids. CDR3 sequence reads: CASSPNRAKYEQYF.

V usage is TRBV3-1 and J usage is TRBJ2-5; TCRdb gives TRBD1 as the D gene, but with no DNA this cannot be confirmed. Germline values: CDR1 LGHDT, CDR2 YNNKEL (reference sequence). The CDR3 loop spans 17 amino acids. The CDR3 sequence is CASSQGRAAIGGETQYF.

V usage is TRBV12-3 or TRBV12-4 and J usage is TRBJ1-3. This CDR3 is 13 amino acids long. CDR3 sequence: CASRGSAGNTIYF.

CDR3 residues: CASSSVLSTDTQYF. This chain uses TRBV6-5 with TRBJ2-3. There are 14 residues in the CDR3. Germline V CDR1 and CDR2: MNHEY, SVGAGI.

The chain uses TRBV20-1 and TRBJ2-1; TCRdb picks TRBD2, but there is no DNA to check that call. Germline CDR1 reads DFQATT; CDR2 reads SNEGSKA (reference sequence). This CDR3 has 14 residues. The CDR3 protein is CSAHGVAGLNEQFF.

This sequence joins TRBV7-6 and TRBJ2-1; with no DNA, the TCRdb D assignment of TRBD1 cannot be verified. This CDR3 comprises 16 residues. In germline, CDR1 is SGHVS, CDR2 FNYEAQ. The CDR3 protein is CASSLVPGTVVNEQFF.

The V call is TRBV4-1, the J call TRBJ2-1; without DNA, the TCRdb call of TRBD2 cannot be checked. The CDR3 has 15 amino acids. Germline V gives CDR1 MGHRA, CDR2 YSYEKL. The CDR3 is CASRRTSGVNNEQFF.

The chain's CDR3 is CASSLGGGTPDEQYF. This chain connects TRBV5-1 to TRBJ2-7; TCRdb gives TRBD1 as the D gene, but with no DNA this cannot be confirmed. Germline-derived CDR1 and CDR2 are SGHRS and YFSETQ. The CDR3 is made up of 15 amino acids.

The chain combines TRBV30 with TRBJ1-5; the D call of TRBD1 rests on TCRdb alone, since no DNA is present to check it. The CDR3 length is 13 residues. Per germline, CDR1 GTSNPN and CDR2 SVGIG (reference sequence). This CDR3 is CAWSVGAGILQHF.